Shown below are 10 T cell receptor beta chains from a single sample sequenced in a study of blood T cell repertoires in COVID-19. The data were produced by immunoSEQ multiplex PCR, yet TCRdb's version contains in-frame clones alone and is incomplete. The sample holds around 260,000 clones, approximately 87% seen once. Sequencing was done on a sample of peripheral blood. The receptors derive from a middle-aged woman who had recovered from COVID-19.

The chain is built from TRBV10-1 and TRBJ2-2, with 7 positions matching TRBD1. V gave up 3 bases and J gave up 4 bases; unmatched junction bases: 2. The CDR3 loop spans 14 amino acids. Germline CDR1 and CDR2: WNHNN and SYGVQD (reference sequence). CDR3 nucleotides: TGCGCCAGCAGTGAAACAGGGGTCACCGGGGAGCTGTTTTTT. Its translation is CASSETGVTGELFF.

The chain combines TRBV6-4 with TRBJ1-2, with 8 nucleotides matching TRBD1. J lost 3 bases, V lost 7 bases, and 4 bases had no gene match. CDR3 length: 13 residues. CDR1 is MRHNA, CDR2 SNTAGT, per germline. The CDR3 nucleotides are TGTGCCAGCATTCCGGACAGGGACTATGGCTACACCTTC. Its translation is CASIPDRDYGYTF.

This clone came up a few times. The rearrangement links TRBV4-3 to TRBJ1-4; 9 nucleotides align to TRBD1. The germline CDR1 and CDR2 sequences are LGHNA and YSLEER. This CDR3 spans 17 amino acids. J gave up 6 bases and V 0 bases, and 8 bases lay outside the gene matches. The CDR3 reads CASSQDGTGGRDEKLFF. The CDR3 DNA reads TGCGCCAGCAGCCAAGATGGAACAGGGGGCAGGGATGAAAAACTGTTTTTT.

This chain uses TRBV6-5 with TRBJ2-3; no definite D call. Germline V gives CDR1 MNHEY, CDR2 SVGAGI. The CDR3 consists of 14 residues. The V and J ends lost 2 bases and 6 bases respectively, with 12 bases between them. CDR3 bases: TGTGCCAGCAGTTACGTCGCCAGGATGGATACGCAGTATTTT. It translates to CASSYVARMDTQYF.

The chain combines TRBV6-5 with TRBJ2-7, with 14 bases matching TRBD2. CDR1 and CDR2 from the germline V gene are MNHEY and SVGAGI. The V and J ends lost 11 bases and 6 bases, in that order; junction bases with no gene match: 9. The CDR3 runs 14 residues. The CDR3 reads CADETSGGATEQYF. CDR3 bases: TGTGCCGACGAGACTAGCGGGGGGGCAACCGAGCAGTACTTC.

The chain uses TRBV24-1 and TRBJ1-1; possible D gene TRBD1, 6 bases. Germline CDR1 and CDR2: KGHDR and SFDVKD. This CDR3 contains 15 residues. Trimming removed 9 bases from V and 1 base from J, with 17 bases in between. The CDR3 sequence is CATPRRSTGNTEAFF. CDR3 bases: TGTGCCACCCCTCGCCGATCGACAGGGAACACTGAAGCTTTCTTT.

The chain couples TRBV7-9 to TRBJ1-6; D unclear. The ends were cut back, 7 bases at V and 5 bases at J, with 15 bases in the middle. The germline V gene has CDR1 SEHNR and CDR2 FQNEAQ (reference sequence). The length of the CDR3 is 15 residues. CDR3 DNA: TGTGCCAGCACCCCCTGGCAGGTCAATAATTCACCCCTCCACTTT. This gives the protein CASTPWQVNNSPLHF. Combining the CDR3 with reference TRBV7-9 and TRBJ1-6 gives the whole variable domain DTGVSQNPRHKITKRGQNVTFRCDPISEHNRLYWYRQTLGQGPEFLTYFQNEAQLEKSRLLSDRFSAERPKGSFSTLEIQRTEQGDSAMYLCASTPWQVNNSPLHFGNGTRLTVT.

The chain has TRBV27 and TRBJ2-7; TRBD1 might be the D (6 bases). With 6 bases removed from V and 2 bases from J, the gap between germline ends came to 11 bases. The CDR3 extends over 13 amino acids. Germline loops: CDR1 MNHEY, CDR2 SMNVEV (reference sequence). The CDR3 DNA sequence: TGTGCCAGCAGCTTCGGACAGACCTACGAGCAGTACTTC. Protein product: CASSFGQTYEQYF.

The rearrangement links TRBV19 to TRBJ1-2; D gene unclear. V was shortened by 1 base and J by 4 bases, with 19 bases between the two germline ends. Germline CDR1 LNHDA, CDR2 SQIVND (reference sequence). The CDR3 sequence is 17 residues long. The CDR3 loop is CASSIVGAEASLYGYTF. The CDR3 bases are TGTGCCAGTAGTATAGTAGGAGCTGAGGCCAGCCTCTATGGCTACACCTTC.

This clone has just a few counts. The rearrangement uses TRBV7-9 and TRBJ1-2, with D possibly matching TRBD1 (5 bases). V was cut by 5 bases and J by 4 bases, with 11 bases left in between. This CDR3 comprises 13 residues. Germline V gives CDR1 SEHNR, CDR2 FQNEAQ (reference sequence). This chain's CDR3 is CASSPDRSYGYTF. In DNA form, the CDR3 reads TGTGCCAGCAGCCCTGACAGATCCTATGGCTACACCTTC.